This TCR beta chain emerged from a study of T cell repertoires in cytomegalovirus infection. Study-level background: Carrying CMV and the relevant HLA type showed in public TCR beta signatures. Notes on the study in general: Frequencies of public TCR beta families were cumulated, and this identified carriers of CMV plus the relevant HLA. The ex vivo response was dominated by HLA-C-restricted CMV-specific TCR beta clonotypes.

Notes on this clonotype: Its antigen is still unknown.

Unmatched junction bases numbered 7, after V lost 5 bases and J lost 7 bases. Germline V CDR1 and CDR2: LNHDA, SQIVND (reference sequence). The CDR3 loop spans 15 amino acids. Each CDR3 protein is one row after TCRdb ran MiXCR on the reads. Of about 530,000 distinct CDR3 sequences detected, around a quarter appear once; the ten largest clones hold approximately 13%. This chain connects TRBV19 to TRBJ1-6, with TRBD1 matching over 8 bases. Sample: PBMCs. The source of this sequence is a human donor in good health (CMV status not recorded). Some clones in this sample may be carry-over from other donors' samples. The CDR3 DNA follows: TGTGCCAGTAGTCCTCGACAGGGGTTCAATTCACCCCTCCACTTT. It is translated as CASSPRQGFNSPLHF.